This T cell receptor (beta chain) was retrieved from a study of blood T cell repertoires in COVID-19. Profiling relied on immunoSEQ multiplex PCR, and the TCRdb table lists in-frame clones only, not all of them. The sample includes almost 55,000 clones, 85% to 90% of them seen just once. With 6 bases clipped from V and 3 bases from J, the junction kept 6 bases outside the gene matches. The CDR3 loop spans 15 amino acids. Germline V CDR1 and CDR2: SGHAT, FQNNGV. The chain couples TRBV11-2 to TRBJ2-1; 9 positions match TRBD1. The receptor comes from a human donor in a cohort sampled during active COVID-19. The sample taken for sequencing was peripheral blood. Written as DNA, the CDR3 is TGTGCCAGCAGGAGTAGACAGGGGGGCTACAATGAGCAGTTCTTC. As protein: CASRSRQGGYNEQFF.